A single sample gave rise to the 7 T cell receptor beta chains below, sequenced in a study of blood T cell repertoires in COVID-19. Some clones are missing from TCRdb's copy, which holds only in-frame ones; the method was immunoSEQ multiplex PCR. The sample lists around 60,000 clones; approximately 80% were seen once. The specimen sequenced was peripheral blood. Receptor source: a human donor in a cohort sampled during active COVID-19.

The chain has TRBV9 and TRBJ1-2; D unclear. Germline V gene sequence: CDR1 SGDLS, CDR2 YYNGEE. V was trimmed by 2 bases and J by 5 bases, leaving 7 bases between them. The CDR3 has 12 residues. This chain's CDR3 is CASSVSGYGYTF. The CDR3 region has the DNA TGTGCCAGCAGCGTCTCGGGGTATGGCTACACCTTC.

This clone has more than one count but fewer than ten. The chain joins TRBV11-2 to TRBJ2-1, with 8 bases identical to TRBD2. CDR3 length equals 16 residues. V lost 4 bases, J lost 6 bases, and 11 bases stayed unmatched. CDR1 and CDR2 (germline): SGHAT, FQNNGV. The DNA for the CDR3 is TGTGCCAGCAGCTCTCTTAAGCCTCGGGGGGGCAATGAGCAGTTCTTC. Protein: CASSSLKPRGGNEQFF.

The V call is TRBV6-5, the J call TRBJ1-6, with D maybe TRBD1 (5 bases). Germline assignment: CDR1 MNHEY and CDR2 SVGAGI. The CDR3 consists of 13 residues. Deletions cut 5 bases from V and 9 bases from J, with 11 bases between. CDR3 nucleotides: TGTGCCAGCAGTCCAGGGTCGGGTTCACCCCTCCACTTT. This codes for CASSPGSGSPLHF.

The CDR3: CAISDILTESRGTIYF. CDR3 DNA: TGTGCCATCAGTGATATTCTGACAGAGAGCCGTGGCACCATATATTTT. The chain is built from TRBV10-3 and TRBJ1-3; a weak D match, TRBD1 (5 bases). Germline V lookup: CDR1 ENHRY, CDR2 SYGVKD. The V end lost 3 bases, the J end lost 9 bases, and 21 bases lay between the germline ends. This CDR3 is built from 16 residues.

This clone was detected only once. The chain couples TRBV19 to TRBJ1-1, with TRBD1 as a possible D gene (6 bases). V was shortened by 3 bases and J by 3 bases, with 11 bases between the two germline ends. The CDR3 is made up of 14 amino acids. Germline CDR1 reads LNHDA; CDR2 reads SQIVND (reference sequence). In DNA form, the CDR3 reads TGTGCCAGTAGTATCCGGGCAGGGGACACTGAAGCTTTCTTT. Amino acids: CASSIRAGDTEAFF. The full variable domain, its missing parts supplied by reference TRBV19 and TRBJ1-1, is DGGITQSPKYLFRKEGQNVTLSCEQNLNHDAMYWYRQDPGQGLRLIYYSQIVNDFQKGDIAEGYSVSREKKESFPLTVTSAQKNPTAFYLCASSIRAGDTEAFFGQGTRLTVV.

J is TRBJ2-7 and V is TRBV29-1; TRBD1 agrees at 7 bases. This CDR3 is built from 13 residues. In germline, CDR1 is SQVTM, CDR2 ANQGSEA. Losses at the gene ends were 4 bases for V and 7 bases for J; bases not matched to a gene: 10. CDR3: CSVGETGVGEQYF. The CDR3 DNA sequence: TGCAGCGTTGGAGAAACAGGGGTGGGTGAGCAGTACTTC.

This clone was seen just once. The chain is built from TRBV11-3 and TRBJ2-1; TRBD2 matches 7 bases. Germline assignment: CDR1 SGHNT and CDR2 YENEEA. The CDR3 totals 13 residues. Trimming cost V 3 bases and J 9 bases; bases outside gene matches: 5. CDR3 amino acids: CASSLRGGGEQFF. The CDR3, as DNA: TGTGCCAGCAGCTTGAGGGGCGGGGGTGAGCAGTTCTTC.